This T cell receptor beta chain was sequenced for a study of Ad26.COV2.S vaccination and SARS-CoV-2 variants. Whole-study context: Donor was one of the participants in the Ad26.COV2.S arm of the COV1001 trial. Ad26.COV2.S was injected intramuscularly once or twice, 56 days apart.

The treatment is: roughly 20 received Ad26.COV2.S at low or high dose, single or two shots; a few received placebo; per-sample allocation not given. The samples date from day 63 after the first vaccine or placebo injection. The CDR3 has 12 amino acids. Germline V CDR1 and CDR2: LGHDT, YNNKEL (reference sequence). V was shortened by 10 bases and J by 2 bases, with 10 bases between the two germline ends. Study conclusions and caveats: Assessments of TCR breadth and depth may have underestimated the total T cell responses. People given the vaccine had a wider spike-specific TCR breadth than placebo recipients did.

Remarks on this clone: No antigen is known for it.

Method: immunoSEQ multiplex PCR; TCRdb's copy keeps in-frame clones and lacks some. Found here are about 480,000 clones, around 88% of them singletons; the top ten hold 13%. This chain links TRBV3-1 (or the pseudogene TRBV3-2) with TRBJ2-3; D is uncertain. The origin of this receptor is a person aged 18-60 years who received the Ad26.COV2.S COVID-19 vaccine or a placebo. This specimen was peripheral blood, taken in a trial of Ad26.COV2.S vaccine versus placebo. CDR3 nucleotides: TGTGCCACCTCAGGATTCACAGATACGCAGTATTTT. Its protein is CATSGFTDTQYF.